This TCR beta chain was recovered during a study of CD8 T cells in Susac syndrome. RNA, at about 0.45 to 1 ug, was reverse transcribed with random hexamers. Amplification of TCR beta CDR3 was carried out by immunoSEQ multiplex PCR, which covered 54 Vbeta and 13 Jbeta segments. MiXCR was run by TCRdb on the immunoSEQ multiplex PCR reads, yielding one entry per CDR3 protein. The sample shows about 210,000 distinct CDR3 sequences, approximately 94% of them seen only once. The junction had 13 bases not matched to a gene; V was cut back by 8 bases and J by 1 base. CDR1 SQVTM and CDR2 ANQGSEA come from the germline V gene. This CDR3 is 18 amino acids long. The CD8+ and CD4+ T cells were negatively isolated, with the TEMRA cells enriched by FACS.

Sequenced: CD4+ T cells from PBMCs. The V and J genes are TRBV29-1 and TRBJ2-2; 13 bases agree with TRBD2. This receptor was taken from a human donor with Susac syndrome. The CDR3 here is CSQKVTSGGVGNTGELFF. The DNA of the CDR3 is TGCAGCCAAAAAGTCACTAGCGGGGGGGTCGGGAACACCGGGGAGCTGTTTTTT.